These 29 T cell receptor beta chains originate from one sample sequenced in a study of blood T cell repertoires in COVID-19. Some clones are missing from TCRdb's copy, which holds only in-frame ones; the method was immunoSEQ multiplex PCR. Of 97,000 or so clones detected, 80% to 90% appear once; the ten largest clones hold 8.5% to 10%. Sequencing was done on a sample of peripheral blood. The receptors were gathered from a man aged 40-55 years with active or convalescent COVID-19.

This chain joins TRBV18 and TRBJ2-5; D unresolved. CDR3 length: 11 amino acids. V lost 3 bases and J 5 bases, leaving 4 bases between the germline ends. The germline gives CDR1 KGHSH, CDR2 LQKENI. The CDR3 region is CASSPGETQYF. CDR3 DNA sequence: TGTGCCAGCTCACCGGGCGAGACCCAGTACTTC.

The CDR3 bases are TGTGCCAGCTCACTTAATCGCGGGGAGCTGTTTTTT. Encoded protein: CASSLNRGELFF. The chain joins TRBV18 to TRBJ2-2; D unresolved. CDR3 length: 12 residues. V gave up 4 bases and J gave up 7 bases, with 7 bases separating them. Germline values: CDR1 KGHSH, CDR2 LQKENI.

The CDR3 loop is CASSDDSGGTYTDTQYF. The CDR3 nucleotides read TGTGCCAGCAGCGACGATAGCGGGGGGACATACACAGATACGCAGTATTTT. V and J are TRBV14 and TRBJ2-3; 10 bases are shared with TRBD2. In germline, CDR1 is SGHDN, CDR2 FVKESK. This CDR3 has 17 residues. V lost 5 bases to trimming and J lost 2 bases; unmatched junction nucleotides: 10.

V and J are TRBV4-1 and TRBJ2-3; unclear D gene. Deletions cut 1 base from V and 4 bases from J, with 18 bases between. The CDR3 totals 17 residues. Germline-derived CDR1 and CDR2 are MGHRA and YSYEKL. The CDR3 region has the DNA TGCGCCAGCAGCCAAGGTTTATCCTCGCGCCGTGCAGATACGCAGTATTTT. Translation: CASSQGLSSRRADTQYF.

This clone was observed once. The chain links TRBV7-2 to TRBJ1-2; no reliable D call. This CDR3 has 14 amino acids. Trimming cost V 4 bases and J 0 bases, with 9 bases left between them. Germline V CDR1 and CDR2: SGHTA, FQGNSA. The CDR3 loop reads CASSSPPANYGYTF. The DNA of the CDR3 is TGTGCCAGCAGCTCTCCCCCAGCTAACTATGGCTACACCTTC.

CDR3: CASSLGFSGASTDTQYF. CDR3 nucleotide sequence: TGCGCCAGCAGCTTGGGTTTCAGCGGGGCCAGCACAGATACGCAGTATTTT. V usage is TRBV5-1 and J usage is TRBJ2-3; 7 nucleotides align to TRBD2. Germline trimming cut 0 bases from V and 0 bases from J; bases unmatched to any gene: 7. The CDR3 length is 17 residues. Looked up from germline, CDR1 is SGHRS and CDR2 is YFSETQ.

The V gene is TRBV27, the J gene TRBJ2-2; 7 bases line up with TRBD2. There are 14 residues in the CDR3. V was clipped by 6 bases and J by 2 bases; unmatched bases: 3. Germline CDR1 reads MNHEY; CDR2 reads SMNVEV (reference sequence). CDR3 region: CASRRGGNTGELFF. CDR3 sequence (DNA): TGTGCCAGCAGGCGCGGGGGAAACACCGGGGAGCTGTTTTTT.

The chain uses TRBV28 and TRBJ1-6; D unclear. Germline CDR1 is MDHEN and CDR2 is SYDVKM. The germline V and J ends were trimmed by 2 bases and 4 bases, with 9 bases remaining between them. The CDR3 has 15 residues. The CDR3 is CASSLEKWYNSPLHF. The CDR3 DNA reads as TGTGCCAGCAGTTTAGAGAAATGGTATAATTCACCCCTCCACTTT.

The chain combines TRBV28 with TRBJ1-5; D is ambiguous. Looked up from germline, CDR1 is MDHEN and CDR2 is SYDVKM. This CDR3 is built from 15 residues. The germline V and J ends were trimmed by 4 bases and 2 bases, with 12 bases remaining between them. This chain's CDR3 is CASSSPTAGNQPQHF. The CDR3 region has the DNA TGTGCCAGCAGTTCCCCGACCGCGGGCAATCAGCCCCAGCATTTT.

CDR3 sequence reads: CASSLVAGNTGELFF. CDR3 bases: TGCGCCAGCAGCTTAGTAGCGGGAAACACCGGGGAGCTGTTTTTT. The chain carries TRBV5-1 and TRBJ2-2, with 8 bases fitting TRBD2. Germline lookup yields CDR1 SGHRS and CDR2 YFSETQ. The J segment lost 2 bases and the V segment lost 2 bases, leaving 2 bases of the junction unmatched. The length of the CDR3 is 15 residues.

The rearrangement joins TRBV4-3 to TRBJ1-4, with TRBD1 matching 7 bases. This CDR3 contains 19 residues. Per the germline V gene, CDR1 is LGHNA and CDR2 is YSLEER. The J segment lost 0 bases and the V segment lost 2 bases, leaving 12 bases of the junction unmatched. The CDR3 sequence is CASSQHTGTDSSTNEKLFF. As DNA, the CDR3 is TGCGCCAGCAGCCAACATACCGGGACAGATTCCTCAACTAATGAAAAACTGTTTTTT.

The chain has TRBV7-2 and TRBJ2-5; 12 positions agree with TRBD2. Germline-derived CDR1 and CDR2 are SGHTA and FQGNSA. The CDR3 consists of 15 residues. Trimming at V came to 5 bases and at J to 6 bases, leaving 7 bases not matched to a gene. The CDR3 is CASSLGTSGLKTQYF. CDR3 sequence (DNA): TGTGCCAGCAGCCTCGGGACTAGCGGGCTGAAGACCCAGTACTTC.

The V gene is TRBV10-3, the J gene TRBJ1-1; 10 bases are shared with TRBD1. The CDR3 consists of 16 residues. Germline V gene lookup returns CDR1 ENHRY and CDR2 SYGVKD. Germline trimming cut 7 bases from V and 4 bases from J; bases unmatched to any gene: 12. CDR3 protein: CAITRHGTGESTEAFF. Here the CDR3 DNA reads TGTGCCATCACCCGCCATGGGACAGGGGAGTCCACTGAAGCTTTCTTT.

The V and J genes are TRBV6-2 or TRBV6-3 and TRBJ1-5; 9 bases are shared with TRBD1. Germline-derived CDR1 and CDR2 are MNHEY and SVGEGT. The CDR3 is 15 amino acids. Unmatched junction bases numbered 1, after V lost 0 bases and J lost 4 bases. Here the CDR3 DNA reads TGTGCCAGCAGTTACTCGGGACAGGGTAATCAGCCCCAGCATTTT. Protein product: CASSYSGQGNQPQHF.

The CDR3 region has the DNA TGTGCCAGCAGGGAGACGGGTCGCAAGACTTTCTTT. Translated, it gives CASRETGRKTFF. The chain couples TRBV12-3 or TRBV12-4 to TRBJ1-1; no reliable D call. This CDR3 spans 12 amino acids. The V end lost 6 bases, the J end lost 12 bases, and 17 bases lay between the germline ends.

This clone occurred once. The chain employs TRBV19 and TRBJ2-5; no firm D call. CDR1 LNHDA and CDR2 SQIVND come from the germline V gene (reference sequence). The CDR3 runs 13 residues. V was clipped by 5 bases and J by 4 bases, with 11 bases between them. This CDR3 is CASSVLIAETQYF. The CDR3 DNA sequence: TGTGCCAGTAGTGTTCTAATAGCAGAGACCCAGTACTTC.

The rearrangement links TRBV7-9 to TRBJ1-1; D gene uncertain. Trimming cost V 2 bases and J 11 bases, with 12 bases left between them. CDR3 size: 12 residues. The germline CDR1 and CDR2 sequences are SEHNR and FQNEAQ (reference sequence). The CDR3 loop is CASSLTAYGAFF. In nucleotides, the CDR3 is TGTGCCAGCAGCTTAACAGCATACGGCGCTTTCTTT.

This sequence joins TRBV4-3 and TRBJ2-3, with TRBD1 identical over 10 bases. The CDR3 contains 15 residues. V trimming: 3 bases; J trimming: 5 bases; junction bases outside the gene matches: 5. The germline V gene has CDR1 LGHNA and CDR2 YSLEER. The CDR3, as DNA: TGCGCCAGCAGCCAGACAGGGGGCGCGGAAGATACGCAGTATTTT. Translating it yields CASSQTGGAEDTQYF.

The chain links TRBV2 to TRBJ2-7; 10 positions agree with TRBD1. The length of the CDR3 is 15 residues. CDR1 is SNHLY and CDR2 is FYNNEI in the germline V gene. Losses at the gene ends were 6 bases for V and 5 bases for J; bases not matched to a gene: 10. For the CDR3, the DNA is TGTGCCAGCAGAAGATCCCCGGGACAGGGGAACGAGCAGTACTTC. Translated: CASRRSPGQGNEQYF. Based on the CDR3 plus reference TRBV2 and TRBJ2-7, the full variable domain is EPEVTQTPSHQVTQMGQEVILRCVPISNHLYFYWYRQILGQKVEFLVSFYNNEISEKSEIFDDQFSVERPDGSNFTLKIRSTKLEDSAMYFCASRRSPGQGNEQYFGPGTRLTVT.

CDR3 nucleotides: TGTGCCAGCAGCAGGGGGGTAATCCCCAACTACGAGCAGTACTTC. Protein product: CASSRGVIPNYEQYF. The rearrangement joins TRBV6-5 to TRBJ2-7; D may be TRBD1 (7 bases). V was pared by 6 bases and J by 3 bases, with 18 bases between. The CDR3 is 15 residues long. Per the germline V gene, CDR1 is MNHEY and CDR2 is SVGAGI.

In this sample, this clone turned up once. V gene TRBV19 combines with J gene TRBJ2-3; maybe TRBD2 (6 bases). Per the germline V gene, CDR1 is LNHDA and CDR2 is SQIVND (reference sequence). The V and J ends lost 5 bases and 6 bases respectively, with 9 bases between them. This CDR3 has 12 residues. CDR3 loop: CASSARGDTQYF. CDR3 bases: TGTGCCAGTAGTGCCCGGGGGGATACGCAGTATTTT.

CDR3 region: CASSPTVWVSGNTIYF. The CDR3 coding sequence is TGTGCCAGCAGCCCGACAGTATGGGTCTCTGGAAACACCATATATTTT. J is TRBJ1-3 and V is TRBV7-9; the D gene is possibly TRBD1 (5 bases). V lost 5 bases and J lost 0, with 14 bases in between. The germline V gene has CDR1 SEHNR and CDR2 FQNEAQ (reference sequence). The CDR3 covers 16 residues.

This clone was picked up one time. The chain recombines TRBV18 with TRBJ1-6; 11 bases fit TRBD1. CDR1 and CDR2 from the germline V gene are KGHSH and LQKENI. CDR3 length: 16 amino acids. The J segment lost 7 bases and the V segment lost 0 bases, leaving 2 bases of the junction unmatched. The CDR3 protein is CASSPPWDRGNSPLHF. The CDR3, as DNA: TGTGCCAGCTCACCACCGTGGGACAGGGGGAATTCACCCCTCCACTTT.

V usage is TRBV10-3 and J usage is TRBJ2-3, with D tentatively TRBD2 (5 bases). Trimming stripped 0 bases from V and 0 bases from J, with 10 bases between. The CDR3 extends over 16 amino acids. Germline V gene data show CDR1 as ENHRY and CDR2 as SYGVKD. The CDR3 region is CAISESSWTSTDTQYF. CDR3 DNA: TGTGCCATCAGTGAGTCCTCCTGGACTAGCACAGATACGCAGTATTTT.

V and J are TRBV27 and TRBJ1-1, with D hard to call. This CDR3 is built from 13 residues. Looked up from germline, CDR1 is MNHEY and CDR2 is SMNVEV (reference sequence). V was clipped by 6 bases and J by 1 base, with 9 bases between them. This chain's CDR3 is CASRQTGNTEAFF. The CDR3 region has the DNA TGTGCCAGCAGGCAAACCGGGAACACTGAAGCTTTCTTT.

V gene TRBV11-1 combines with J gene TRBJ2-3; TRBD1 is a possible D gene (5 bases). V lost 4 bases to trimming and J lost 2 bases, with 7 bases between them. CDR1 SGHAT and CDR2 FQDESV come from the germline V gene (reference sequence). The CDR3 runs 13 residues. The CDR3 DNA follows: TGTGCCAGCAGCTCGACAGACACAGATACGCAGTATTTT. Protein sequence: CASSSTDTDTQYF.

This rearrangement joins TRBV2 to TRBJ1-5; possible D gene TRBD1, 5 bases. This CDR3 is 15 amino acids long. Germline values: CDR1 SNHLY, CDR2 FYNNEI. Deletions cut 2 bases from V and 3 bases from J, with 11 bases between. The CDR3 coding sequence is TGTGCCAGCAGTGAACGGGGGGTGATCAATCAGCCCCAGCATTTT. This gives the protein CASSERGVINQPQHF.

This clone has a handful of counts. The chain carries TRBV24-1 and TRBJ2-3, with 9 bases fitting TRBD1. Per germline, CDR1 KGHDR and CDR2 SFDVKD. This CDR3 region has 16 residues. The V gene end was trimmed by 0 bases and the J gene end by 6 bases; junction bases not matched to a gene: 6. CDR3 DNA: TGTGCCACCAGTGATTTGCTCGGGACAGGGTCCGATACGCAGTATTTT. It codes for CATSDLLGTGSDTQYF.

This chain joins TRBV6-2 or TRBV6-3 and TRBJ1-4; 7 positions match TRBD1. Per germline, CDR1 MNHEY and CDR2 SVGEGT. CDR3 size: 17 residues. Trimming removed 4 bases from V and 3 bases from J; junction bases left unmatched: 11. In DNA, the CDR3 is TGTGCCAGCAGTTTTTCGGCAGGGGGGTTGGCTAATGAAAAACTGTTTTTT. It encodes CASSFSAGGLANEKLFF.